Below, 15 T cell receptor beta chains from the same sample are listed, as sequenced in a study of cytomegalovirus exposure and HLA in healthy donors. The protocol was immunoSEQ multiplex PCR, while the TCRdb copy is restricted to in-frame clones and leaves out a portion. Of tens of thousands of clones in the sample, 70% to 90% were seen once. Input material: PBMCs. These receptors originate from a woman aged 18-29 years in good health and CMV-seropositive.

The V gene is TRBV7-2, the J gene TRBJ2-7, with 9 bases fitting TRBD1. Per germline, CDR1 SGHTA and CDR2 FQGNSA. The CDR3 extends over 15 amino acids. The trim removed 5 bases at V and 4 bases at J, leaving 9 bases unmatched. CDR3 residues: CASSPSGQGVYEQYF. DNA for the CDR3: TGTGCCAGCAGCCCCTCGGGACAGGGAGTATACGAGCAGTACTTC.

The V call is TRBV27, the J call TRBJ2-2, with D possibly being TRBD1 (6 bases). V dropped 5 bases and J dropped 1 base, with 11 bases sitting between them. Germline V CDR1 and CDR2: MNHEY, SMNVEV (reference sequence). This CDR3 has 15 amino acids. CDR3 nucleotides: TGTGCCAGCAGTCCCGGGACACTGAACACCGGGGAGCTGTTTTTT. Amino acid sequence: CASSPGTLNTGELFF.

Remarks on this clone: The junction differs from germline at one of its ends, possibly a read error. The chain carries TRBV7-9 and TRBJ2-3, with 7 bases identical to TRBD1. The germline gives CDR1 SEHNR, CDR2 FQNEAQ (reference sequence). The CDR3 loop spans 13 amino acids. DNA of the CDR3: TGTGCCAGTCTCAACGTGGGGACAGATAGGCAGTATTTT. Translating gives CASLNVGTDRQYF.

This chain joins TRBV18 and TRBJ2-7, with 13 nucleotides matching TRBD2. Germline lookup yields CDR1 KGHSH and CDR2 LQKENI. The CDR3 spans 15 residues. Unmatched junction bases numbered 4, after V lost 6 bases and J lost 2 bases. The DNA of the CDR3 is TGTGCCAGCTCCCCCGGGACTAGCGGGACCTACGAGCAGTACTTC. Encoded protein: CASSPGTSGTYEQYF.

CDR3 residues: CASSTPRNPYEQYF. CDR3 sequence (DNA): TGTGCCAGCAGTACTCCAAGAAACCCCTACGAGCAGTACTTC. This rearrangement joins TRBV6-1 to TRBJ2-7, with no clear D. The CDR3 contains 14 residues. The V end lost 5 bases, the J end lost 2 bases, and 13 bases lay between the germline ends. Germline assignment: CDR1 MNHNS and CDR2 SASEGT.

The V gene is TRBV21-1, the J gene TRBJ2-1; TRBD1, the D gene given by the table, was not confirmed from the DNA. TRBV21-1 is flagged as a pseudogene. There are 16 residues in the CDR3. The CDR3 protein is CASSPGDGSSYNEQFF. The DNA of the CDR3 is TGTGCCAGCAGCCCAGGGGACGGCAGCTCCTACAATGAGCAGTTCTTC.

V and J are TRBV10-2 and TRBJ2-5; TRBD2 matches 8 bases. Germline V CDR1 and CDR2: WSHSY, SAAADI. V was pared by 5 bases and J by 0 bases, with 2 bases of the junction left unmatched. This CDR3 has 14 residues. The CDR3 region is CASSKREYQETQYF. The CDR3 DNA sequence: TGCGCCAGCAGTAAGCGGGAGTACCAAGAGACCCAGTACTTC.

This chain connects TRBV30 to TRBJ2-7; possible D gene TRBD1, 6 bases. This CDR3 region has 12 residues. Trimming removed 1 base from V and 2 bases from J, with 6 bases in between. Per the germline V gene, CDR1 is GTSNPN and CDR2 is SVGIG (reference sequence). CDR3 sequence reads: CAWSGGPYEQYF. For the CDR3, the DNA is TGTGCCTGGAGTGGGGGGCCCTACGAGCAGTACTTC. The entire variable domain, with the rest obtained from reference TRBV30 and TRBJ2-7, is as follows: SQTIHQWPATLVQPVGSPLSLECTVEGTSNPNLYWYRQAAGRGLQLLFYSVGIGQISSEVPQNLSASRPQDRQFILSSKKLLLSDSGFYLCAWSGGPYEQYFGPGTRLTVT.

This clone turned up a few times. The chain recombines TRBV30 with TRBJ2-7; D unclear. The V end was cut by 6 bases, the J end by 3 bases, with 12 bases between. CDR3 size: 12 residues. The germline V gene has CDR1 GTSNPN and CDR2 SVGIG (reference sequence). CDR3 loop: CACERVIYEQYF. The CDR3 bases are TGTGCCTGCGAACGAGTTATCTACGAGCAGTACTTC.

The rearrangement links TRBV9 to TRBJ2-3, with D unresolved. Germline V lookup: CDR1 SGDLS, CDR2 YYNGEE. Trimming took 0 bases from V and 0 from J, leaving 5 bases between them. There are 14 residues in the CDR3. The CDR3 DNA reads TGTGCCAGCAGCGTAGGGCAGAGCACAGATACGCAGTATTTT. Translating it yields CASSVGQSTDTQYF.

At least ten counts were recorded for this clone. This chain connects TRBV6-1 to TRBJ2-2; the match to TRBD1 covers 8 bases. The CDR3 contains 14 residues. V trimming: 6 bases; J trimming: 7 bases; junction bases outside the gene matches: 7. CDR1 and CDR2 (germline): MNHNS, SASEGT. Here the CDR3 DNA reads TGTGCCAGCAGCAAGACAGGGGAAATCGGGGAGCTGTTTTTT. Amino acid sequence: CASSKTGEIGELFF.

The rearrangement uses TRBV5-4 and TRBJ2-7; TRBD1 might be the D (6 bases). Germline assignment: CDR1 SGHNT and CDR2 YYREEE (reference sequence). CDR3 length equals 12 residues. V was trimmed by 1 base and J by 6 bases, leaving 8 bases between them. CDR3 residues: CASSLLGAEQYF. The CDR3 DNA sequence: TGTGCCAGCAGCTTGTTGGGGGCCGAGCAGTACTTC.

This clone came up once. The chain has TRBV5-4 and TRBJ2-2; 8 bases are a match to TRBD1. Looked up from germline, CDR1 is SGHNT and CDR2 is YYREEE (reference sequence). The CDR3 is made up of 14 amino acids. The junction had 1 base not matched to a gene; V was cut back by 0 bases and J by 6 bases. The CDR3 DNA reads TGTGCCAGCAGCTTGGCACAGGGGGCCGGGGAGCTGTTTTTT. It encodes CASSLAQGAGELFF.

This chain links TRBV6-4 with TRBJ2-3, with a weak D call TRBD1 (6 bases). This CDR3 is 14 amino acids long. Trimming removed 0 bases from V and 4 bases from J, with 8 bases in between. Germline-derived CDR1 and CDR2 are MRHNA and SNTAGT. CDR3 in DNA: TGTGCCAGCAGTGACTCGAAGGGGGCAGATACGCAGTATTTT. As protein: CASSDSKGADTQYF.

The gene calls are TRBV19 and TRBJ2-1; weak D call: TRBD1 (5 bases). The ends were cut back, 3 bases at V and 3 bases at J, with 15 bases in the middle. The CDR3 contains 16 residues. Germline V gene sequence: CDR1 LNHDA, CDR2 SQIVND (reference sequence). The CDR3 coding sequence is TGTGCCAGTAGTATGGGCAGGGCTGATAACTACAATGAGCAGTTCTTC. Translating gives CASSMGRADNYNEQFF. Complete variable domain (other parts from reference TRBV19 and TRBJ2-1): DGGITQSPKYLFRKEGQNVTLSCEQNLNHDAMYWYRQDPGQGLRLIYYSQIVNDFQKGDIAEGYSVSREKKESFPLTVTSAQKNPTAFYLCASSMGRADNYNEQFFGPGTRLTVL.